This T cell receptor (beta chain) was sequenced during a study of technical replicates of blood from a handful of donors (dated by TCRdb to about 2017). Library construction relied on the immunoSEQ multiplex PCR assay. Imported from immuneACCESS, the table was reduced by TCRdb to in-frame sequences with V and J called. These copies leave out some clones; in studies compared against another copy, an unresolved V gene accounts for under half, and the cause of the remainder is not known. This sample lists 60,000 or so clones; around nine tenths were detected once. The ten largest clones add up to approximately 4.7% of the sample. A distance of 13 bases separates the germline ends of V and J, which lose 5 bases and 2 bases respectively. The CDR3, cysteine through phenylalanine, is 15 amino acids long. This entry keeps only the CDR3 DNA: 45 bases, framed from base 1. CDR1 and CDR2 are read off the germline V gene as MNHEY and SVGAGI.

As regards this clone: Its cognate antigen has yet to be identified. Nothing much larger sits one base from this clone, and base qualities are not available.

The origin of this receptor is a human donor in good health. Some clones in this sample may be carry-over from other donors' samples. Specimen: PBMCs. The chain joins TRBV6-5 to TRBJ2-1, with TRBD2 as a weak D call on 6 bases. At the DNA level, the sequence is TGTGCCAGCAGTGGGCCGTGGGGGGCCTACAATGAGCAGTTCTTC. This is translated as CASSGPWGAYNEQFF.